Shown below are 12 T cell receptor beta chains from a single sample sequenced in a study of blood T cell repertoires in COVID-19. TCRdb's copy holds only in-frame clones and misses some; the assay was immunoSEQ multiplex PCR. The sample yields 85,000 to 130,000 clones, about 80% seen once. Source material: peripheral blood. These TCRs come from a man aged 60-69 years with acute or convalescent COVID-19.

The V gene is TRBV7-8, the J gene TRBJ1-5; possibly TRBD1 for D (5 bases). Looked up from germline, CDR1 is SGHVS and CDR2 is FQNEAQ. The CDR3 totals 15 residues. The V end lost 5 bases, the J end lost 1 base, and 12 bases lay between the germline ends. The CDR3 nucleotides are TGTGCCAGCAGCCAATCCGGGGGGAGCAATCAGCCCCAGCATTTT. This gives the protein CASSQSGGSNQPQHF.

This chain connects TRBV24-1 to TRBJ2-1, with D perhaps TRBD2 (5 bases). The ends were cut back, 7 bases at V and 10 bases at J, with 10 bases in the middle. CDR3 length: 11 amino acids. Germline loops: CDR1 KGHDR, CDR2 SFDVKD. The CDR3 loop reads CATRSRGEQFF. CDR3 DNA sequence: TGTGCCACCAGAAGCCGAGGGGAGCAGTTCTTC.

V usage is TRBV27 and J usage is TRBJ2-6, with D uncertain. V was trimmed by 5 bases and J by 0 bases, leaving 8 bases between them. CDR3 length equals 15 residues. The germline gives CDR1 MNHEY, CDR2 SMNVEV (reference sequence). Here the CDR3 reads CASSLSYSGANVLTF. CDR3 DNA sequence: TGTGCCAGCAGTCTTTCCTACTCTGGGGCCAACGTCCTGACTTTC.

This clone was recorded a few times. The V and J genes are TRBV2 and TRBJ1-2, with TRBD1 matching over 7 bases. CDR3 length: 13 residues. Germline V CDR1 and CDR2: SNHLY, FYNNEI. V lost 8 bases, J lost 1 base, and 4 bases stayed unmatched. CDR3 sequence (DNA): TGTGCCAGCCACCGGGACAGTAACTATGGCTACACCTTC. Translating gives CASHRDSNYGYTF. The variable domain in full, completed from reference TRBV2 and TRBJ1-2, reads EPEVTQTPSHQVTQMGQEVILRCVPISNHLYFYWYRQILGQKVEFLVSFYNNEISEKSEIFDDQFSVERPDGSNFTLKIRSTKLEDSAMYFCASHRDSNYGYTFGSGTRLTVV.

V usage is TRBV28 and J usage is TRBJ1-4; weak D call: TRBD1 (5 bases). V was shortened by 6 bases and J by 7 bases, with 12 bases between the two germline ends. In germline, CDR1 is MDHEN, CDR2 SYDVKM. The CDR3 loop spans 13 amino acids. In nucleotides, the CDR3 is TGTGCCAGCAGGGGGGGGAGTAGTGAAAAACTGTTTTTT. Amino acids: CASRGGSSEKLFF. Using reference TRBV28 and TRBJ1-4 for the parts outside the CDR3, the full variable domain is DVKVTQSSRYLVKRTGEKVFLECVQDMDHENMFWYRQDPGLGLRLIYFSYDVKMKEKGDIPEGYSVSREKKERFSLILESASTNQTSMYLCASRGGSSEKLFFGSGTQLSVL.

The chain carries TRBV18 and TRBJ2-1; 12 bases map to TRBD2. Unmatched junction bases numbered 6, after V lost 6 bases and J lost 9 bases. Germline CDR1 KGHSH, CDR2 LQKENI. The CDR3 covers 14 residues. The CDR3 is CASSPTSGSVEQFF. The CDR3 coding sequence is TGTGCCAGCTCCCCGACTAGCGGGAGCGTTGAGCAGTTCTTC.

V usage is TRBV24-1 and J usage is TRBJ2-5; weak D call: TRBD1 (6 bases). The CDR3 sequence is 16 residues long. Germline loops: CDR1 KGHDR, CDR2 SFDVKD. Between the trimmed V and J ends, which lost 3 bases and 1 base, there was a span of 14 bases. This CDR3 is CATSDATGLGQETQYF. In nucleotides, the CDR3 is TGTGCCACCAGTGATGCTACAGGGTTGGGCCAAGAGACCCAGTACTTC.

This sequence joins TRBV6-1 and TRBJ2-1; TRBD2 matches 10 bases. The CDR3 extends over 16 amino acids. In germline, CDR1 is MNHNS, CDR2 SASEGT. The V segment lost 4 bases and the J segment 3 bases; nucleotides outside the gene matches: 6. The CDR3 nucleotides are TGTGCCAGCAGTGTAACAGCGGGAGGGCTCTACAATGAGCAGTTCTTC. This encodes CASSVTAGGLYNEQFF.

For the CDR3, the DNA is TGTGCCAACCGCCGAGGAGACGGGGAGCTGTTTTTT. It codes for CANRRGDGELFF. V is TRBV10-3 and J is TRBJ2-2; D is undetermined. Germline V gene lookup returns CDR1 ENHRY and CDR2 SYGVKD. V lost 10 bases and J 7 bases, leaving 13 bases between the germline ends. This CDR3 is built from 12 residues.

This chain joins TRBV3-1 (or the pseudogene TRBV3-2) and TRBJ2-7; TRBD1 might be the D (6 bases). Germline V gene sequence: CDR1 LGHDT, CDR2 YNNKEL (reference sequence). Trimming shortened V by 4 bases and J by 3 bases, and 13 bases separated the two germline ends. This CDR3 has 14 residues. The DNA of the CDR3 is TGTGCCAGCAGCCTCCTGCAACAGGGCTACGAGCAGTACTTC. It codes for CASSLLQQGYEQYF.

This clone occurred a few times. The CDR3 region is CASSQSSGGAYEQYF. The CDR3 region has the DNA TGTGCCAGCAGCCAGTCTAGCGGGGGGGCCTACGAGCAGTACTTC. The chain has TRBV4-2 and TRBJ2-7, with 12 bases lining up with TRBD2. Germline CDR1 is LGHNA and CDR2 is YNFKEQ. V was clipped by 3 bases and J by 2 bases; unmatched bases: 2. This CDR3 is 15 amino acids long.

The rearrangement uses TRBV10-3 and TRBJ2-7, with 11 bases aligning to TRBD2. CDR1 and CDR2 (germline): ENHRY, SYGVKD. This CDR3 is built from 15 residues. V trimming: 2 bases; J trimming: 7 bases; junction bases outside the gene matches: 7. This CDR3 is CAISEPIAGGKEQYF. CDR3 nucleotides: TGTGCCATCAGTGAGCCCATAGCGGGAGGGAAAGAGCAGTACTTC.